This T cell receptor beta chain originates from a study of T cells in Graves' hyperthyroidism and ophthalmopathy. About the study: Initial diagnosis, before any treatment, was when peripheral blood was collected. The study's findings and limits: In the blood, most expanded thyroid clonotypes above 0.001 appeared as well.

Amplified regions were TCR beta CDR3 sequences from RNA transcripts. HTBI primers were the set used in a first-round RT-PCR of the TCR CDR3. TCRdb re-analysed the multiplex PCR reads in MiXCR, keeping a single row per CDR3 protein. Among about 640,000 distinct CDR3 sequences, less than 25% were seen once, and the ten largest hold under 35%. This clonotype was picked up a small number of times. Its target is not known. Each diagnosis drew on symptoms, thyroxine, TRAb, thyroid ultrasound and orbital computed tomography findings. An approximately 10 ml volume of fresh peripheral blood provided the PBMCs. The CDR3 extends over 13 amino acids. Germline CDR1 and CDR2: LGHDT and YNNKEL (reference sequence). Trimming shortened V by 4 bases and J by 5 bases, and 12 bases separated the two germline ends.

This receptor was taken from a man aged 30 to 39 with Graves' ophthalmopathy. The J gene is TRBJ2-7, the V gene TRBV3-1; D unresolved. Sequences were obtained from blood. The CDR3 here is CASSPRAGHEQYF. The CDR3, as DNA: TGTGCCAGCAGCCCCCGCGCCGGCCACGAGCAGTACTTC.